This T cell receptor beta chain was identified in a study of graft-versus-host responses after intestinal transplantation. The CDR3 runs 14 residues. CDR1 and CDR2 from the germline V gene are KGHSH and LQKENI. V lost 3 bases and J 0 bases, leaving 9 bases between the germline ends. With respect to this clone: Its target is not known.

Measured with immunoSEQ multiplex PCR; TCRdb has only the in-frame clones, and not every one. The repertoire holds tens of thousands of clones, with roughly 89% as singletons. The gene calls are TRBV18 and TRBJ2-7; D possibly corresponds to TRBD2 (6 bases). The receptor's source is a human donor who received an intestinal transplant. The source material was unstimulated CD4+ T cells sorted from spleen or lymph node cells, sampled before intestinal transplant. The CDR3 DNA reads TGTGCCAGCTCACCTCGGAGGGTCTCCTACGAGCAGTACTTC. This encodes CASSPRRVSYEQYF.